This T cell receptor beta chain was identified during a study of blood T cell repertoires in COVID-19 (dated by TCRdb to about 2020). For the wider study: Collaborator samples came from the United States, Italy and Spain and covered acute and convalescent phases of COVID-19. Deeply sampled blood TCRbeta repertoires from subjects exposed to, actively infected with, or recovered from COVID-19 were included in the dataset. The repertoires were made available in a free public database intended to serve as a resource for research on the immune response to SARS-CoV-2. The sample metadata nearly always contained a de-identified subject ID, COVID-19 status, age in years and sex. Samples were obtained from the ongoing ImmuneRACE study (first 160 participants) and from 950 to 1,500 subjects provided by 6 global collaborators. The prospective study material was composed of cDNA or gDNA derived from T cells, B-cell-depleted T cells, or PBMCs. Where available, HLA class I and class II types were taken from metadata supplied by the sample provider and were not determined by assay-based typing. Broader findings and caveats from the paper: The amount of clinical and demographic metadata varied by source and participant and was provided uncurated.

The germline V and J ends show losses of 0 bases and 3 bases respectively, and no gene match explains 5 bases of the junction. The CDR3 runs 17 residues from the cysteine to the phenylalanine. This entry keeps only the CDR3 DNA: 51 bases, framed from base 1. From a lookup of the germline V gene (reference sequence), CDR1 and CDR2 are SGHNT and YYREEE. Each collaborating institution followed its own protocols to collect whole blood in K2EDTA tubes. Collaborator samples were shipped for TCRbeta analysis as frozen whole blood, isolated PBMCs, or DNA extracted from either sample type. The immunoSEQ Assay, a bias-controlled multiplex PCR, was used to amplify TCRbeta CDR3 regions from genomic DNA. Per the authors' processing: Nucleated cell counts per sample were estimated from amplification of reference gene primers within the assay. To quantify the absolute abundance of each unique TCRbeta CDR3 rearrangement, sequence reads were collapsed and filtered. For each sample, productive Simpson clonality was calculated as the square root of Simpson's diversity index over productive rearrangements. Sourced from immuneACCESS, this table was stored by TCRdb with only in-frame sequences that have V and J called. A share of the clones is absent; for the studies checked, an unresolved V gene accounts for under half, and the remainder has no known explanation. That table gives V, J and clone size, and the DNA gave D and trimming. The sample table contains roughly 79,000 clones; only one count was recorded for approximately 90% of them. The biggest ten clones account for approximately 6.4% of the sample.

A note on this clone: What this receptor recognizes is not known. The sample holds no much larger clone one base away, and base qualities are not on file.

The sequence was obtained from a woman between 45 and 65 years old with acute or convalescent COVID-19. The sequence links TRBV5-4 to TRBJ2-3; 12 bases in between match TRBD2. The sample was peripheral blood. The CDR3 corresponds to CASSLDPTSGSTDTQYF. The DNA sequence is as follows: TGTGCCAGCAGCTTGGACCCGACTAGCGGGAGTACAGATACGCAGTATTTT. When the CDR3 is completed using the reference TRBV5-4 and TRBJ2-3 genes on either side, the full variable domain is ETGVTQSPTHLIKTRGQQVTLRCSSQSGHNTVSWYQQALGQGPQFIFQYYREEENGRGNFPPRFSGLQFPNYSSELNVNALELDDSALYLCASSLDPTSGSTDTQYFGPGTRLTVL.